Detailed here is one T cell receptor (beta chain). This specimen belongs to a study of control samples from healthy donors and cancer patients. The CDR3 runs 16 residues. Per the germline V gene, CDR1 is MDHEN and CDR2 is SYDVKM. V gave up 5 bases and J gave up 0 bases, with 16 bases separating them. Clones were read by immunoSEQ multiplex PCR, and TCRdb kept only the in-frame ones, dropping some. The profile shows 90,000 to 110,000 clones, approximately 90% of them singletons. Sequencing used blood. The chain joins TRBV28 to TRBJ1-1; D gene ambiguous. The sequence was collected from a human donor in good health. The donor label of this sample is uncertain. The CDR3 loop is CASSLPPQGLNTEAFF. The CDR3 DNA sequence: TGTGCCAGCAGTCTCCCTCCTCAAGGCCTGAACACTGAAGCTTTCTTT.